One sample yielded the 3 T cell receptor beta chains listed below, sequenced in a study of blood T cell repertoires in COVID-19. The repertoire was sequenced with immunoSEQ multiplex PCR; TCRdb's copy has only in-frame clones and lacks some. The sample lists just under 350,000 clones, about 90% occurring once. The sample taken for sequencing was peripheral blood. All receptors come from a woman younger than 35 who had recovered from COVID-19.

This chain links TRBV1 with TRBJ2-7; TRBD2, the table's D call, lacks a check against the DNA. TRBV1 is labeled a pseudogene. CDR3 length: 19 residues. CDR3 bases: TGCACCAGCAGCCAAGACCCGGGACTAGCGGGAGCAAGCTCCTACGAGCAGTACGTC. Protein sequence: CTSSQDPGLAGASSYEQYV.

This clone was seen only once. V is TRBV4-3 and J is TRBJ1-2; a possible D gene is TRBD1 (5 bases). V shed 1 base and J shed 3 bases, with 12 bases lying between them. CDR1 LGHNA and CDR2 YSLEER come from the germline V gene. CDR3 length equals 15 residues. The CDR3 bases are TGCGCCAGCAGCCAAGTCCAGGGCATTTACTATGGCTACACCTTC. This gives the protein CASSQVQGIYYGYTF.

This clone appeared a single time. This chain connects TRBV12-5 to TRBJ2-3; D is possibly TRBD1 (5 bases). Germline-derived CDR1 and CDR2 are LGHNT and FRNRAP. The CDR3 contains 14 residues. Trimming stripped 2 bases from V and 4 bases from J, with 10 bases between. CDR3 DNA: TGTGCTAGTGGTTTGACCAGGGCTTCAGATACGCAGTATTTT. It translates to CASGLTRASDTQYF.